A single sample gave rise to the 23 T cell receptor beta chains below, sequenced in a study of blood T cell repertoires in COVID-19. Libraries were prepared by immunoSEQ multiplex PCR; TCRdb keeps only in-frame clonotypes and omits some of them. Of tens of thousands of clones in the sample, 85% to 95% are singletons; the top ten hold approximately 2.9%. The sample taken for sequencing was peripheral blood. Receptor source: a man between 65 and 85 years old with active COVID-19.

V is TRBV5-6 and J is TRBJ1-2, with D perhaps matching TRBD1 (5 bases). CDR1 is SGHDT and CDR2 is YYEEEE in the germline V gene. This CDR3 comprises 14 residues. Trimming removed 4 bases at V and 4 bases at J, with 14 bases between. The CDR3 protein is CASSMGRRGYGYTF. The CDR3 bases are TGTGCCAGCAGCATGGGCCGAAGGGGCTATGGCTACACCTTC.

This rearrangement joins TRBV19 to TRBJ2-7; a possible D gene is TRBD2 (6 bases). This CDR3 has 14 amino acids. Trimming cost V 5 bases and J 6 bases, with 17 bases left between them. From germline, CDR1 is LNHDA and CDR2 SQIVND (reference sequence). The CDR3 reads CASSSRLVVSEQYF. CDR3 sequence (DNA): TGTGCCAGTAGTTCCCGACTAGTAGTTTCCGAGCAGTACTTC.

The V call is TRBV18, the J call TRBJ2-5, with 7 bases fitting TRBD2. From germline, CDR1 is KGHSH and CDR2 LQKENI. V lost 2 bases, J lost 5 bases, and 5 bases stayed unmatched. The CDR3 consists of 14 residues. The CDR3 region has the DNA TGTGCCAGCTCACCATTCGGGGGAGGGGAGACCCAGTACTTC. It yields the protein CASSPFGGGETQYF.

This clone was seen once. V and J are TRBV29-1 and TRBJ2-1, with 7 bases matching TRBD2. Germline CDR1 SQVTM, CDR2 ANQGSEA. The length of the CDR3 is 18 residues. With V trimmed by 6 bases and J by 2 bases, 19 bases remained unmatched. The CDR3 sequence: CSVTAKGTNRNPYNEQFF. DNA of the CDR3: TGCAGCGTGACAGCAAAAGGGACTAACAGGAACCCCTACAATGAGCAGTTCTTC.

The chain joins TRBV14 to TRBJ1-1; no clear D gene. Germline values: CDR1 SGHDN, CDR2 FVKESK. The CDR3 is 13 residues long. Trimming cost V 1 base and J 0 bases, with 3 bases left between them. This CDR3 reads CASSQVVNTEAFF. CDR3 sequence (DNA): TGTGCCAGCAGCCAAGTCGTGAACACTGAAGCTTTCTTT.

The genes are TRBV6-1 and TRBJ2-4, with D uncertain. Germline CDR1 MNHNS, CDR2 SASEGT. Trimming removed 2 bases from V and 6 bases from J, with 11 bases in between. The CDR3 sequence is 14 residues long. CDR3 nucleotides: TGTGCCAGCAGTGAAACTACGAGTCTAAACATTCAGTACTTC. Its protein product is CASSETTSLNIQYF.

The chain is built from TRBV9 and TRBJ2-5; D remains unclear. This CDR3 region has 14 residues. V was cut by 3 bases and J by 2 bases, with 11 bases left in between. CDR1 is SGDLS and CDR2 is YYNGEE in the germline V gene. CDR3 in DNA: TGTGCCAGCAGCGGTGGCAGGCCACAAGAGACCCAGTACTTC. Its protein product is CASSGGRPQETQYF.

The chain links TRBV9 to TRBJ1-6; the D is unclear. Trimming shortened V by 4 bases and J by 9 bases, and 17 bases separated the two germline ends. Germline lookup yields CDR1 SGDLS and CDR2 YYNGEE. This CDR3 has 15 residues. The CDR3: CASSPLGTQSSPLHF. The CDR3 DNA follows: TGTGCCAGCAGCCCCCTCGGTACCCAAAGTTCACCCCTCCACTTT. The whole variable domain, remainder taken from reference TRBV9 and TRBJ1-6, is DSGVTQTPKHLITATGQRVTLRCSPRSGDLSVYWYQQSLDQGLQFLIQYYNGEERAKGNILERFSAQQFPDLHSELNLSSLELGDSALYFCASSPLGTQSSPLHFGNGTRLTVT.

This chain uses TRBV7-9 with TRBJ1-3, with a possible D match to TRBD1 (6 bases). The CDR3 consists of 13 residues. Trimming stripped 5 bases from V and 11 bases from J, with 16 bases between. The germline V gene has CDR1 SEHNR and CDR2 FQNEAQ (reference sequence). The CDR3 DNA sequence: TGTGCCAGCAGCCAGGGACAACCGGTGGCCATATATTTT. Translating gives CASSQGQPVAIYF.

The rearrangement links TRBV12-2 to TRBJ2-7; TRBD1, the table's D call, lacks a check against the DNA. TRBV12-2 is a pseudogene locus. This CDR3 has 18 residues. CDR3 coding DNA: TGTGCAAGTCGCTTAGGGCAGGGTCTCAACCACAAATTCTACGAGCAGTACTTC. Protein product: CASRLGQGLNHKFYEQYF.

Only one count was recorded for this clone. The V call is TRBV11-2, the J call TRBJ1-4; TRBD1 is a possible D gene (5 bases). The CDR3 is 14 amino acids. V was trimmed by 6 bases and J by 0 bases, leaving 8 bases between them. Looked up from germline, CDR1 is SGHAT and CDR2 is FQNNGV. The CDR3 DNA reads as TGTGCCAGCAGTTCCAGGGCAACTAATGAAAAACTGTTTTTT. It specifies CASSSRATNEKLFF.

The count of this clone is one. The rearrangement joins TRBV28 to TRBJ2-7, with D perhaps matching TRBD2 (6 bases). V was trimmed by 3 bases and J by 6 bases, leaving 15 bases between them. This CDR3 is built from 14 residues. Germline V gene lookup returns CDR1 MDHEN and CDR2 SYDVKM. The CDR3 nucleotides are TGTGCCAGCAGTTTCTTCGGCGGGACCGGCGAGCAGTACGTC. Its translation is CASSFFGGTGEQYV.

This chain joins TRBV6-5 and TRBJ2-2; the match to TRBD1 covers 7 bases. This CDR3 contains 15 residues. Germline CDR1 and CDR2: MNHEY and SVGAGI. J gave up 2 bases and V 6 bases, and 6 bases lay outside the gene matches. The CDR3 DNA follows: TGTGCCAGCAGCGCCGGGACAGCCAACACCGGGGAGCTGTTTTTT. Translated, it gives CASSAGTANTGELFF.

The chain has TRBV3-1 (or the pseudogene TRBV3-2) and TRBJ2-1; maybe TRBD2 (7 bases). V was trimmed by 4 bases and J by 1 base, leaving 20 bases between them. The CDR3 length is 18 residues. The germline gives CDR1 LGHDT, CDR2 YNNKEL (reference sequence). CDR3 sequence: CASSLPWGGLFSYNEQFF. Here the CDR3 DNA reads TGTGCCAGCAGCCTGCCGTGGGGGGGGCTTTTTTCCTACAATGAGCAGTTCTTC.

The chain carries TRBV19 and TRBJ2-3; D remains ambiguous. CDR3 length: 13 residues. In germline, CDR1 is LNHDA, CDR2 SQIVND (reference sequence). The V end was cut by 4 bases, the J end by 1 base, with 6 bases between. CDR3 sequence: CASSKLGTDTQYF. Here the CDR3 DNA reads TGTGCCAGTAGTAAACTCGGCACAGATACGCAGTATTTT.

The chain is built from TRBV28 and TRBJ2-5; D remains ambiguous. The V end lost 3 bases, the J end lost 4 bases, and 12 bases lay between the germline ends. CDR3 length: 14 residues. Per the germline V gene, CDR1 is MDHEN and CDR2 is SYDVKM. The CDR3 here is CASSLRRLLETQYF. The CDR3 DNA reads TGTGCCAGCAGTTTGCGCAGGCTCCTAGAGACCCAGTACTTC.

CDR3: CASHGGSTEAFF. The DNA for the CDR3 is TGTGCCAGCCACGGGGGTTCCACTGAAGCTTTCTTT. The V and J genes are TRBV12-3 or TRBV12-4 and TRBJ1-1; D perhaps matches TRBD1 (5 bases). The CDR3 extends over 12 amino acids. The ends were cut back, 8 bases at V and 4 bases at J, with 11 bases in the middle.

This clone was seen just once. The sample carries other DNA sequences with the same CDR3. J is TRBJ2-1 and V is TRBV9; 7 bases are a match to TRBD2. Germline V gene data show CDR1 as SGDLS and CDR2 as YYNGEE. The CDR3 is 15 amino acids. Trimming at V came to 0 bases and at J to 2 bases, leaving 2 bases not matched to a gene. CDR3 region: CASSVAGGTYNEQFF. As DNA, the CDR3 is TGTGCCAGCAGCGTAGCGGGGGGAACCTACAATGAGCAGTTCTTC.

V gene TRBV7-9 combines with J gene TRBJ2-7, with 7 nucleotides matching TRBD1. From germline, CDR1 is SEHNR and CDR2 FQNEAQ (reference sequence). This CDR3 is built from 13 residues. J gave up 6 bases and V 3 bases, and 5 bases lay outside the gene matches. CDR3 sequence: CASSFTGVGEQYF. The CDR3 DNA sequence: TGTGCCAGCAGCTTTACAGGGGTCGGCGAGCAGTACTTC.

The V call is TRBV29-1, the J call TRBJ1-1; D ambiguous. The CDR3 totals 13 residues. The V and J ends lost 3 bases and 1 base respectively, with 9 bases between them. The germline CDR1 and CDR2 sequences are SQVTM and ANQGSEA. The CDR3 DNA follows: TGCAGCGTTGAGGGCAACCAGAACACTGAAGCTTTCTTT. Translating it yields CSVEGNQNTEAFF.

This chain uses TRBV2 with TRBJ2-5; possibly TRBD2 for D (6 bases). This CDR3 region has 13 residues. Germline CDR1 SNHLY, CDR2 FYNNEI. V lost 4 bases to trimming and J lost 5 bases, with 11 bases between them. Here the CDR3 DNA reads TGTGCCAGCAGTGGATTAGCGGTGGAGACCCAGTACTTC. It yields the protein CASSGLAVETQYF.

The chain is built from TRBV6-5 and TRBJ1-1; no firm D call. Deletions cut 8 bases from V and 4 bases from J, with 11 bases between. CDR1 is MNHEY and CDR2 is SVGAGI in the germline V gene. CDR3 length: 12 amino acids. The CDR3 nucleotides are TGTGCCAGCGGCGGAGAAGGCACTGAAGCTTTCTTT. It is translated as CASGGEGTEAFF.

The chain couples TRBV5-1 to TRBJ1-5; no definite D call. The CDR3 consists of 15 residues. Trimming pared 4 bases from V and 3 bases from J, leaving 14 bases between. Germline V gene sequence: CDR1 SGHRS, CDR2 YFSETQ. The CDR3 loop is CASSPDGAINQPQHF. The CDR3 DNA sequence: TGCGCCAGCAGCCCCGACGGAGCTATCAATCAGCCCCAGCATTTT.